These 28 T cell receptor beta chains were sequenced from one sample in a study of blood T cell repertoires in COVID-19. Only in-frame clones appear in the TCRdb table, and some are missing; sequencing was by immunoSEQ multiplex PCR. The table includes about 140,000 clones, approximately 82% detected once. What was sequenced was peripheral blood. The receptors stem from a human donor in a cohort sampled during active COVID-19.

The chain joins TRBV4-1 to TRBJ2-1, with a weak D call TRBD2 (6 bases). The ends were cut back, 0 bases at V and 5 bases at J, with 11 bases in the middle. Per the germline V gene, CDR1 is MGHRA and CDR2 is YSYEKL. This CDR3 contains 15 residues. The CDR3 spells CASSQEVTGDNEQFF. The DNA for the CDR3 is TGCGCCAGCAGCCAAGAAGTGACGGGGGACAATGAGCAGTTCTTC.

The chain's CDR3 is CSVLGRWSTDTQYF. Here the CDR3 DNA reads TGCAGCGTTCTTGGGAGGTGGAGCACAGATACGCAGTATTTT. The chain joins TRBV29-1 to TRBJ2-3; the D gene is possibly TRBD2 (6 bases). V was shortened by 5 bases and J by 0 bases, with 12 bases between the two germline ends. CDR3 size: 14 residues. Germline loops: CDR1 SQVTM, CDR2 ANQGSEA.

The V call is TRBV20-1, the J call TRBJ1-1, with D hard to call. Germline-derived CDR1 and CDR2 are DFQATT and SNEGSKA (reference sequence). The CDR3 totals 11 residues. DNA for the CDR3: TGCAGGGCGGTGGTGAACACTGAAGCTTTCTTT. This encodes CRAVVNTEAFF.

The V and J genes are TRBV6-5 and TRBJ2-7, with 7 positions matching TRBD2. Per germline, CDR1 MNHEY and CDR2 SVGAGI. Trimming cost V 4 bases and J 0 bases; bases outside gene matches: 9. The CDR3 is 16 amino acids. The CDR3 reads CASSLGLPGSSYEQYF. In DNA, the CDR3 is TGTGCCAGCAGTTTGGGACTACCCGGGAGCTCCTACGAGCAGTACTTC.

This clone was found once. V is TRBV10-3 and J is TRBJ1-2, with 7 bases aligning to TRBD1. Germline V gene sequence: CDR1 ENHRY, CDR2 SYGVKD. Losses at the gene ends were 3 bases for V and 2 bases for J; bases not matched to a gene: 6. The CDR3 contains 15 residues. CDR3 in amino acids: CAISDPDRANYGYTF. The CDR3 DNA reads as TGTGCCATCAGTGACCCTGACAGGGCCAACTATGGCTACACCTTC.

J is TRBJ2-5 and V is TRBV7-9, with no clear D. This CDR3 spans 12 amino acids. V gave up 3 bases and J gave up 5 bases, with 7 bases separating them. Germline V lookup: CDR1 SEHNR, CDR2 FQNEAQ (reference sequence). As DNA, the CDR3 is TGTGCCAGCAGCTTCGCGTCGGAGACCCAGTACTTC. Its protein product is CASSFASETQYF.

V usage is TRBV3-1 (or the pseudogene TRBV3-2) and J usage is TRBJ2-7; 12 bases match TRBD2. CDR3 length equals 18 residues. Trimming took 1 base from V and 2 from J; bases not matched to a gene: 9. Per the germline V gene, CDR1 is LGHDT and CDR2 is YNNKEL (reference sequence). CDR3 amino acids: CASSQGRLAGGLTYEQYF. The DNA of the CDR3 is TGTGCCAGCAGCCAAGGCCGCCTAGCGGGAGGGCTTACCTACGAGCAGTACTTC.

J is TRBJ2-5 and V is TRBV28; 8 bases match TRBD2. The CDR3 totals 16 residues. Germline V lookup: CDR1 MDHEN, CDR2 SYDVKM. Unmatched junction bases numbered 9, after V lost 6 bases and J lost 0 bases. CDR3 loop: CASSRLSGTYQETQYF. The DNA of the CDR3 is TGTGCCAGCAGCCGCCTTAGCGGGACGTACCAAGAGACCCAGTACTTC.

The rearrangement links TRBV12-5 to TRBJ2-3; no clear D gene. The V end lost 4 bases, the J end lost 7 bases, and 3 bases lay between the germline ends. Germline CDR1 reads LGHNT; CDR2 reads FRNRAP. This CDR3 spans 10 amino acids. As DNA, the CDR3 is TGTGCTAGTGGTTCCTATACGCAGTATTTT. It encodes CASGSYTQYF.

This rearrangement joins TRBV9 to TRBJ2-1, with 8 nucleotides matching TRBD2. V was clipped by 6 bases and J by 1 base; unmatched bases: 9. Germline V CDR1 and CDR2: SGDLS, YYNGEE. The CDR3 runs to 16 residues. The chain's CDR3 is CASTRDGRASYNEQFF. Written as DNA, the CDR3 is TGTGCCAGCACGCGGGACGGGAGGGCGTCCTACAATGAGCAGTTCTTC.

The chain joins TRBV6-2 or TRBV6-3 to TRBJ1-2; 9 bases are shared with TRBD1. The CDR3 is 16 amino acids. The V gene's germline CDR1 is MNHEY and CDR2 SVGEGT. With V trimmed by 5 bases and J by 6 bases, 13 bases remained unmatched. Here the CDR3 reads CASSTGTGFFWNGYTF. For the CDR3, the DNA is TGTGCCAGCAGTACCGGGACAGGGTTTTTTTGGAATGGCTACACCTTC.

This clone was seen more than once but under ten times. V gene TRBV5-1 combines with J gene TRBJ2-2, with D possibly TRBD2 on 6 matching bases. Trimming removed 0 bases from V and 4 bases from J, with 13 bases in between. CDR3 size: 16 residues. In germline, CDR1 is SGHRS, CDR2 YFSETQ. CDR3 sequence (DNA): TGCGCCAGCAGCTTGGTGGCGGGGCGGGGCACCGGGGAGCTGTTTTTT. It yields the protein CASSLVAGRGTGELFF.

Only a few counts were recorded for this clone. The chain combines TRBV29-1 with TRBJ2-5; 10 nucleotides align to TRBD2. This CDR3 is 13 amino acids long. Trimming removed 6 bases from V and 5 bases from J; junction bases left unmatched: 6. Germline V lookup: CDR1 SQVTM, CDR2 ANQGSEA. The CDR3 here is CSVAGGARETQYF. CDR3 nucleotides: TGCAGCGTAGCGGGAGGGGCGCGGGAGACCCAGTACTTC.

This CDR3 is CASSVGAGEETQYF. For the CDR3, the DNA is TGTGCCAGCTCGGTGGGAGCGGGAGAAGAGACCCAGTACTTC. The rearrangement uses TRBV18 and TRBJ2-5; TRBD2 agrees at 8 bases. V lost 6 bases, J lost 3 bases, and 6 bases stayed unmatched. From germline, CDR1 is KGHSH and CDR2 LQKENI. There are 14 residues in the CDR3.

This clone was detected a few times. The rearrangement links TRBV9 to TRBJ1-6, with D perhaps matching TRBD1 (6 bases). Germline loops: CDR1 SGDLS, CDR2 YYNGEE. Trimming took off 5 bases at V and 5 bases at J, with 14 bases between the two ends. The CDR3 is 15 amino acids. The CDR3 DNA reads TGTGCCAGCAGTAGACAGGCTATCAATAATTCACCCCTCCACTTT. It encodes CASSRQAINNSPLHF.

The V call is TRBV6-5, the J call TRBJ1-1; 7 nucleotides align to TRBD1. V lost 2 bases, J lost 10 bases, and 13 bases stayed unmatched. The length of the CDR3 is 15 residues. CDR1 MNHEY and CDR2 SVGAGI come from the germline V gene. The CDR3 reads CASSYTLGQVAVAFF. The CDR3 DNA reads as TGTGCCAGCAGTTACACTTTAGGACAGGTTGCGGTAGCTTTCTTT.

J is TRBJ2-3 and V is TRBV29-1, with 7 nucleotides matching TRBD2. Germline-derived CDR1 and CDR2 are SQVTM and ANQGSEA. The CDR3 sequence is 15 residues long. J lost 0 bases, V lost 4 bases, and 7 bases had no gene match. CDR3 in amino acids: CSVAVSGDSTDTQYF. DNA of the CDR3: TGCAGCGTTGCAGTAAGCGGGGATAGCACAGATACGCAGTATTTT.

The sample holds a few counts of this clone. This sequence joins TRBV19 and TRBJ1-2; D perhaps matches TRBD1 (5 bases). The CDR3 spans 14 residues. Germline V gene lookup returns CDR1 LNHDA and CDR2 SQIVND (reference sequence). V dropped 3 bases and J dropped 7 bases, with 15 bases sitting between them. CDR3 nucleotide sequence: TGTGCCAGTAGTATGGGGCAGCGCGCCGGTGGCTACACCTTC. It is translated as CASSMGQRAGGYTF.

This chain joins TRBV4-3 and TRBJ1-1; 12 nucleotides agree with TRBD1. The V gene's germline CDR1 is LGHNA and CDR2 YSLEER. The junction had 8 bases not matched to a gene; V was cut back by 1 base and J by 8 bases. CDR3 length: 16 residues. CDR3 residues: CASSQVPGQGASEAFF. The CDR3 DNA sequence: TGCGCCAGCAGCCAAGTTCCGGGACAGGGGGCTTCAGAAGCTTTCTTT.

The chain is built from TRBV4-3 and TRBJ2-1; 12 bases line up with TRBD2. Per the germline V gene, CDR1 is LGHNA and CDR2 is YSLEER. There are 15 residues in the CDR3. V was clipped by 3 bases and J by 6 bases; unmatched bases: 3. CDR3 nucleotides: TGCGCCAGCAGCCATTCGGGACTAGCGGGCAATGAGCAGTTCTTC. Protein: CASSHSGLAGNEQFF.

This chain uses TRBV25-1 with TRBJ1-1, with D uncertain. Trimming stripped 0 bases from V and 11 bases from J, with 13 bases between. Germline V gene lookup returns CDR1 MGHDK and CDR2 SYGVNS. This CDR3 is 13 amino acids long. The DNA of the CDR3 is TGTGCCAGCAGTGAATACGGGGAACGAGGGGCTTTCTTT. Residues: CASSEYGERGAFF.

CDR3 sequence: CASSPGTEDGYTF. The CDR3 DNA reads as TGTGCCAGCAGCCCCGGGACAGAAGATGGCTACACCTTC. The V call is TRBV12-3 or TRBV12-4, the J call TRBJ1-2; TRBD1 matches 7 bases. V shed 6 bases, J shed 6 bases, and the junction held 7 bases outside the gene matches. The CDR3 is 13 amino acids.

The chain joins TRBV19 to TRBJ1-5; no definite D call. V was clipped by 5 bases and J by 6 bases, with 17 bases between them. Germline V gene data show CDR1 as LNHDA and CDR2 as SQIVND (reference sequence). The CDR3 has 15 amino acids. For the CDR3, the DNA is TGTGCCAGTAGTGGCCAGTCTACAGTACTTCAGCCCCAGCATTTT. It codes for CASSGQSTVLQPQHF.

The chain carries TRBV24-1 and TRBJ2-3, with 13 bases fitting TRBD2. This CDR3 contains 17 residues. V shed 3 bases, J shed 5 bases, and the junction held 7 bases outside the gene matches. Germline loops: CDR1 KGHDR, CDR2 SFDVKD. The CDR3 DNA is TGTGCCACCAGTGATCCCGGGACTAGCGGGAAAATAGATACGCAGTATTTT. Amino acids: CATSDPGTSGKIDTQYF.

The CDR3 nucleotides read TGTGCCAGTAGTGCAGGGTTCGTGAACACTGAAGCTTTCTTT. It translates to CASSAGFVNTEAFF. The rearrangement uses TRBV19 and TRBJ1-1, with D tentatively TRBD1 (5 bases). Trimming took off 5 bases at V and 0 bases at J, with 10 bases between the two ends. The CDR3 covers 14 residues. The germline V gene has CDR1 LNHDA and CDR2 SQIVND (reference sequence). Based on the CDR3 plus reference TRBV19 and TRBJ1-1, the full variable domain is DGGITQSPKYLFRKEGQNVTLSCEQNLNHDAMYWYRQDPGQGLRLIYYSQIVNDFQKGDIAEGYSVSREKKESFPLTVTSAQKNPTAFYLCASSAGFVNTEAFFGQGTRLTVV.

The chain recombines TRBV27 with TRBJ2-3; 11 bases are a match to TRBD2. V shed 5 bases, J shed 5 bases, and the junction held 3 bases outside the gene matches. CDR3 size: 14 residues. Germline V gene data show CDR1 as MNHEY and CDR2 as SMNVEV (reference sequence). The CDR3, as DNA: TGTGCCAGCAGTCCCGGACTAGCGGGAGATACGCAGTATTTT. It translates to CASSPGLAGDTQYF.

V is TRBV9 and J is TRBJ2-7, with D possibly TRBD1 on 6 matching bases. Germline CDR1 reads SGDLS; CDR2 reads YYNGEE. The CDR3 totals 14 residues. Trimming cost V 0 bases and J 1 base, with 8 bases left between them. CDR3 region: CASSVEGTSYEQYF. The CDR3 region has the DNA TGTGCCAGCAGCGTAGAAGGGACATCCTACGAGCAGTACTTC.

The chain uses TRBV25-1 and TRBJ2-5; TRBD1 is a possible D gene (6 bases). CDR3 size: 18 residues. Deletions cut 5 bases from V and 5 bases from J, with 27 bases between. The germline gives CDR1 MGHDK, CDR2 SYGVNS. CDR3 residues: CASSPPSRRQARAETQYF. The CDR3 DNA follows: TGTGCCAGCAGTCCCCCATCCCGAAGACAGGCACGAGCGGAGACCCAGTACTTC.